This TCR beta chain was sequenced in a study of glioma-infiltrating T cells after dendritic cell vaccination. Study as a whole: Autologous tumor lysate was loaded overnight onto monocyte-derived dendritic cells grown about 7 days with IL-4 and GM-CSF.

Assay: immunoSEQ multiplex PCR; the TCRdb copy retains only in-frame clones and omits some. This table has tens of thousands of clones, approximately 82% appearing once. Fresh-frozen tumor tissue and more than two years of survival data were available for all. PBMC were collected before vaccination, two weeks after the third vaccination, and at progression. The V gene lost 5 bases and the J gene lost 0 bases, with 11 bases spanning the gap. CDR1 is SGHVS, CDR2 FQNEAQ, per germline. This CDR3 spans 14 amino acids. The material was blood, obtained before dendritic cell vaccination. This TCR derives from a human donor with glioblastoma. The chain has TRBV7-8 and TRBJ2-7, with unresolved D. The CDR3 nucleotides are TGTGCCAGCAGCATAGTGGGCAGCTCCTACGAGCAGTACTTC. This sequence encodes CASSIVGSSYEQYF.